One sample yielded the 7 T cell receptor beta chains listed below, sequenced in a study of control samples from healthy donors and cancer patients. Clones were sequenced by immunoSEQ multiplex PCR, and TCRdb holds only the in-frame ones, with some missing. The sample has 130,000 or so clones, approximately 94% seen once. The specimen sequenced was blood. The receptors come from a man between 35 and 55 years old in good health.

CDR3 nucleotide sequence: TGCGCCAGCAGCTTTTTTGAAGTGGGTTCACCCCTCCACTTT. It specifies CASSFFEVGSPLHF. The chain uses TRBV5-1 and TRBJ1-6; D gene unclear. Germline CDR1 SGHRS, CDR2 YFSETQ. V was trimmed by 2 bases and J by 9 bases, leaving 12 bases between them. The CDR3 runs 14 residues. The full variable domain, with the rest looked up from reference TRBV5-1 and TRBJ1-6, is KAGVTQTPRYLIKTRGQQVTLSCSPISGHRSVSWYQQTPGQGLQFLFEYFSETQRNKGNFPGRFSGRQFSNSRSEMNVSTLELGDSALYLCASSFFEVGSPLHFGNGTRLTVT.

CDR3 amino acids: CSVDPHGVLGAFF. CDR3 coding DNA: TGCAGCGTTGATCCACATGGGGTCCTCGGGGCTTTCTTT. The chain carries TRBV29-1 and TRBJ1-1, with D unclear. In germline, CDR1 is SQVTM, CDR2 ANQGSEA. The CDR3 length is 13 residues. The germline V and J ends were trimmed by 3 bases and 11 bases, with 19 bases remaining between them. Looking up the rest from reference TRBV29-1 and TRBJ1-1 gives the full variable domain: SAVISQKPSRDICQRGTSLTIQCQVDSQVTMMFWYRQQPGQSLTLIATANQGSEATYESGFVIDKFPISRPNLTFSTLTVSNMSPEDSSIYLCSVDPHGVLGAFFGQGTRLTVV.

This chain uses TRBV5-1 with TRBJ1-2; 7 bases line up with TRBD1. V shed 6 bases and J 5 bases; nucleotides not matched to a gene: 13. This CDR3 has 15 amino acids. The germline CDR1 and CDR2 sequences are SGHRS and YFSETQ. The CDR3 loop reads CASKPGQSSMYGYTF. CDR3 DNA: TGCGCCAGCAAACCGGGACAGTCGTCGATGTATGGCTACACCTTC.

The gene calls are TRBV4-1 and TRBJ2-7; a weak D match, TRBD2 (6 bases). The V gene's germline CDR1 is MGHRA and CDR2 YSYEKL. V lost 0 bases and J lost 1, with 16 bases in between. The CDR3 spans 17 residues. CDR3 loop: CASSQDPRQGGSYEQYF. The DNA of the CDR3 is TGCGCCAGCAGCCAAGATCCGCGGCAGGGAGGTTCCTACGAGCAGTACTTC.

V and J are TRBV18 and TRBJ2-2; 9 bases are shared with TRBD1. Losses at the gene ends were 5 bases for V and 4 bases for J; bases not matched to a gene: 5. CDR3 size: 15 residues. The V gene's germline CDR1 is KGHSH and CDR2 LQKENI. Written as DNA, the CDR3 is TGTGCCAGCTCAACCGGGACAGGGTTCACCGGGGAGCTGTTTTTT. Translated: CASSTGTGFTGELFF.

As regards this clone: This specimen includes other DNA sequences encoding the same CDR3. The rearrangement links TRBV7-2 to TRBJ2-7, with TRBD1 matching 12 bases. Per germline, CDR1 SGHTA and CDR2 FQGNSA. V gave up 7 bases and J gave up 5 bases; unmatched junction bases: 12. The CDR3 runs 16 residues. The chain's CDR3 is CASTNPGQGAGDEQYF. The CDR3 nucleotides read TGTGCCAGCACAAATCCGGGACAGGGGGCGGGGGACGAGCAGTACTTC.

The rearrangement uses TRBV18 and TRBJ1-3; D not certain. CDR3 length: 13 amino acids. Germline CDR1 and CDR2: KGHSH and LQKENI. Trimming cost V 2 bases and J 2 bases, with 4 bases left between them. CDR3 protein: CASSPDTGNTIYF. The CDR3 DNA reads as TGTGCCAGCTCACCAGATACTGGAAACACCATATATTTT.